This TCR beta chain was profiled in a study of T cell responses to AZD1222 COVID-19 vaccine. Some clones are missing from TCRdb's copy, which holds only in-frame ones; the method was immunoSEQ multiplex PCR. Here the sample spans 150,000 to 200,000 clones, roughly 91% being singletons. Germline V gives CDR1 MNHEY, CDR2 SVGEGT. The CDR3 consists of 14 residues. Trimming stripped 5 bases from V and 5 bases from J, with 15 bases between. Sequenced here: peripheral blood, sampled 28 days after the second AZD1222 dose. The chain recombines TRBV6-2 or TRBV6-3 with TRBJ1-2, with D possibly matching TRBD1 (5 bases). This TCR was sampled from an adult who received the AZD1222 COVID-19 vaccine. CDR3 bases: TGTGCCAGCAGTCATACCAGGGTCGGGTATGGCTACACCTTC. It encodes CASSHTRVGYGYTF.